This T cell receptor (beta chain) was sequenced during a study of somatic mutations in cytotoxic T cells in rheumatoid arthritis. Across the study: Right after diagnosis, and before any treatment had started, patient peripheral blood (about 30 ml EDTA) was drawn. Broader study findings: Healthy controls showed no age-related rise in CD8+ clonality, whereas rheumatoid arthritis patients did. Reported slight underrepresentation of TRBV07 in rheumatoid arthritis patients was not subjected to multiple-comparison adjustment. Nobody knew which antigens the expanded CD8+ clones targeted.

TCRdb's copy holds only in-frame clones and misses some; the assay was immunoSEQ multiplex PCR. The repertoire includes approximately 2,600 clones, approximately 78% of them detected once, and around 52% sits in the top ten. In germline, CDR1 is GTSNPN, CDR2 SVGIG (reference sequence). The CDR3 contains 14 residues. V was pared by 1 base and J by 6 bases, with 7 bases of the junction left unmatched. Turning to this clone: Its antigen is not identified.

Sequenced material: CD8+ T cells sorted from blood. This TCR derives from a man aged 55-75 years with rheumatoid arthritis. The rearrangement joins TRBV30 to TRBJ1-1, with 8 bases that match TRBD1. The CDR3 nucleotides read TGTGCCTGGAGTGACCGACAGGGGTGGGCTGAAGCTTTCTTT. This encodes CAWSDRQGWAEAFF.